This is a list of T cell receptor beta chains from one sample in a study of blood T cell repertoires in COVID-19. TCRdb's table, derived via immunoSEQ multiplex PCR, lists solely in-frame clones and lacks some. The sample carries roughly 200,000 clones, 82% recorded once. Material for sequencing was peripheral blood. These receptors all come from a woman between 55 and 75 years old with COVID-19, enrolled during active disease. Each CDR3 is given with its conserved first and last residue. The order of the fields is clone size, J gene, V gene, D gene, CDR3 DNA, CDR3 protein. The D gene is left open where the match is weak. Only some rows state a clone size, as once, few, many or a class for expanded clones.

>-|TRBJ2-1|TRBV19|-
TGTGCCAGTACCCCGAGCCCTAGCTCCTACAATGAGCAGTTCTTC
CASTPSPSSYNEQFF
>-|TRBJ1-5|TRBV6-5|TRBD1
TGTGCCAGCAGTACAACAGGGGGCATAGGTCAGCCCCAGCATTTT
CASSTTGGIGQPQHF
>-|TRBJ1-2|TRBV5-1|-
TGCGCCAGCAGCTTGGACGGTACTAACTATGGCTACACCTTC
CASSLDGTNYGYTF
>-|TRBJ2-2|TRBV3-1/TRBV3-2|TRBD1
TGTGCCAGCGACAGGGGAATTACCGGGGAGCTGTTTTTT
CASDRGITGELFF
>once|TRBJ2-2|TRBV10-3|-
TGTGCCATCGGCCCAGGGACGAACACCGGGGAGCTGTTTTTT
CAIGPGTNTGELFF
>-|TRBJ1-2|TRBV5-4|-
TGTGCCAGCAGCCAGGCTGGGCGGGATGGCTACACCTTC
CASSQAGRDGYTF
>once|TRBJ2-1|TRBV27|TRBD2
TGTGCCAGCAGTTTATCGAACCCTCTACTAGCGGGGGGGCGGAATGAGCAGTTCTTC
CASSLSNPLLAGGRNEQFF
>-|TRBJ1-5|TRBV6-6|TRBD1
TGTGCCAGCAGTCATACGCCGGGACAGGGGGCGGGACAGCCCCAGCATTTT
CASSHTPGQGAGQPQHF
>-|TRBJ2-2|TRBV6-4|TRBD1
TGTGCCAGCAGTGAGGGGCCAGGGGGCGGCACCGGGGAGCTGTTTTTT
CASSEGPGGGTGELFF
>-|TRBJ1-5|TRBV19|-
TGTGCCAGTAGTATAACGAGAAGGAACGGAGGCAATCAGCCCCAGCATTTT
CASSITRRNGGNQPQHF
>-|TRBJ1-5|TRBV2|-
TGTGCCAGCAGGGGGAGTGGACAGAATCAGCCCCAGCATTTT
CASRGSGQNQPQHF
>-|TRBJ1-1|TRBV28|-
TGTGCCAGCAGTTTAGCGGGGACCAAGGCTTTCTTT
CASSLAGTKAFF
>-|TRBJ1-3|TRBV6-5|-
TGTGCCAGCAGCCCCGACAGAACCTCTGGAAACACCATATATTTT
CASSPDRTSGNTIYF
>-|TRBJ2-2|TRBV11-2|TRBD2
TGTGCCAGCAGCTTACATAGCGGGATGAACACCGGGGAGCTGTTTTTT
CASSLHSGMNTGELFF
>once|TRBJ1-5|TRBV28|TRBD1
TGTGCCAGCAGGGGGACAGGGGCAAGTCAGCCCCAGCATTTT
CASRGTGASQPQHF
>-|TRBJ1-2|TRBV2|-
TGTGCCAGCAGTGAGGCAGGAACCTATGGCTACACCTTC
CASSEAGTYGYTF
>-|TRBJ2-1|TRBV3-1/TRBV3-2|TRBD2
TGTGCCAGCAGCGAAAGTGGACTAGCGGGAGTAGGCTCCTACAATGAGCAGTTCTTC
CASSESGLAGVGSYNEQFF